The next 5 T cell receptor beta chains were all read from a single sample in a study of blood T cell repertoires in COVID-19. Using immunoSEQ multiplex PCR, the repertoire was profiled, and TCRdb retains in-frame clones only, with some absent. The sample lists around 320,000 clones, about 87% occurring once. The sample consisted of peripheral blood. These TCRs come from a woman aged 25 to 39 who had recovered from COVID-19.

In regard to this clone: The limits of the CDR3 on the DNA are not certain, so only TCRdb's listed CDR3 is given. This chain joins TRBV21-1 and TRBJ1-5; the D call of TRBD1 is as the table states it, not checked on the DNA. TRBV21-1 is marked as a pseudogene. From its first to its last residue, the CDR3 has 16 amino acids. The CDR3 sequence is CASSKVCASSNQPQHF.

The CDR3 nucleotides read TGTGCCAGCAGCAACAGGGGACCTGAAAAACTGTTTTTT. Residues: CASSNRGPEKLFF. This rearrangement joins TRBV6-5 to TRBJ1-4, with 7 bases that match TRBD1. Germline lookup yields CDR1 MNHEY and CDR2 SVGAGI. With V trimmed by 6 bases and J by 7 bases, 5 bases remained unmatched. The CDR3 runs to 13 residues.

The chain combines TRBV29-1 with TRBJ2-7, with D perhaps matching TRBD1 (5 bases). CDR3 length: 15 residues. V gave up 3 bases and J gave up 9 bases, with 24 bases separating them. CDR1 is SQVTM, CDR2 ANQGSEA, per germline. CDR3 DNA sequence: TGCAGCGTTGAGGGGCTCTCGGCCGAAGGTTATGGGCAGTACTTC. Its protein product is CSVEGLSAEGYGQYF.

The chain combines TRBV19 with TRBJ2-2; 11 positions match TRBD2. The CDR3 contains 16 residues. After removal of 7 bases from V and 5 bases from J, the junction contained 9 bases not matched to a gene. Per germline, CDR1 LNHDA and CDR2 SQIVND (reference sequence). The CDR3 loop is CASTDLAGGRTGELFF. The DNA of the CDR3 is TGTGCCAGTACCGACTTAGCGGGGGGGCGGACCGGGGAGCTGTTTTTT. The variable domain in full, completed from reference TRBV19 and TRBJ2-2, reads DGGITQSPKYLFRKEGQNVTLSCEQNLNHDAMYWYRQDPGQGLRLIYYSQIVNDFQKGDIAEGYSVSREKKESFPLTVTSAQKNPTAFYLCASTDLAGGRTGELFFGEGSRLTVL.

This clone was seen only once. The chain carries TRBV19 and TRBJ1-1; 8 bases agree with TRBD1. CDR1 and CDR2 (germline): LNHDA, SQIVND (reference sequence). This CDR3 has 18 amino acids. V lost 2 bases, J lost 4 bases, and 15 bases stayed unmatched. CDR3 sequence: CASSIWSGGAGSGTEAFF. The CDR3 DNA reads TGTGCCAGTAGTATATGGTCAGGGGGCGCGGGTTCGGGCACTGAAGCTTTCTTT.